The present T cell receptor (beta chain) was sequenced within a study of OX40 agonist ivuxolimab in advanced cancers. Study at large: Three patients, one with hepatocellular carcinoma and two with cutaneous melanoma, achieved partial responses. General study points: There were also nonresponders showing low normalized T-cell clonal expansion.

To note about this clone: Its antigen is as yet unknown.

The CDR3 consists of 14 residues. Trimming took 3 bases from V and 1 from J, leaving 9 bases between them. The germline CDR1 and CDR2 sequences are LNHNV and YYDKDF (reference sequence). Profiled with immunoSEQ multiplex PCR; TCRdb holds only in-frame clones, not every one. The data show 40,000 to 45,000 clones, with about 80% seen just once and around 4% held by the top ten. The sequences come from CD4+ or CD8+ T cells sorted from blood, collected in a trial of the OX40 agonist ivuxolimab. J is TRBJ1-2 and V is TRBV15; D perhaps matches TRBD1 (6 bases). The clonotype comes from an adult with an advanced solid tumor such as melanoma, head and neck, liver or kidney cancer. CDR3 DNA: TGTGCCACCAGCAGTAGGGGACATAACTATGGCTACACCTTC. Translating gives CATSSRGHNYGYTF.